This note documents a single TCR beta chain sequence. Its antigen is unknown. The CDR3 extends over 11 amino acids. Trimming left V 2 bases short and J 9 bases short, with 6 bases between. These data are taken from a study of shared clonotypes between healthy human individuals. Study overall: Samples came from a couple of female and a few male donors aged 18 to 49. Each donor's CD8 memory used one plate, CD8 naive two, each CD4 subset three.

Study-level findings and limits: Clonotypes shared by all four sorted-subset donors had higher generation probabilities than non-shared clonotypes. Sharing across four donors was seen in around 5% of naive CD4 clonotypes.

CD45RO negativity and positive selection for CCR7 defined naive CD8 cells, a population that excluded terminally differentiated effector memory CD45RA+ cells. Clones were sequenced by immunoSEQ multiplex PCR, and TCRdb holds only the in-frame ones, with some missing. The sample has around 2,100,000 clones; 85% to 95% are singletons. The TCR was taken from a man between 18 and 35 years old in good health. The V call is TRBV5-3, the J call TRBJ1-5; no clear D. TRBV5-3 is noted as an ORF with a role that remains uncertain. The sequencing sample was made of naive CD8+ T cells sorted from blood. The CDR3 region has the DNA TGTGCCAGAAGCTTTATCCGGCCCCAGCATTTT. Translation gives CARSFIRPQHF.